The next 12 T cell receptor beta chains were all read from a single sample in a study of shared clonotypes between healthy human individuals. Assay used: immunoSEQ multiplex PCR; TCRdb lists only in-frame clones, some missing. The sample lists about 1 million clones, 75% occurring once. Source material: memory CD4+ T cells sorted from blood. Documented subset: CD45RA-negative fraction. The receptor source for this set is a man aged 18 to 30 in good health.

In the case of this clone: The sample carries other DNA sequences with the same CDR3. The genes are TRBV7-2 and TRBJ1-3; unclear D gene. The CDR3 is made up of 15 amino acids. Between the trimmed V and J ends, which lost 1 base and 4 bases, there was a span of 11 bases. The germline CDR1 and CDR2 sequences are SGHTA and FQGNSA. CDR3 sequence reads: CASSLGGAGGNTIYF. DNA for the CDR3: TGTGCCAGCAGCTTAGGAGGCGCAGGAGGAAACACCATATATTTT.

This clone has a single count. The chain uses TRBV27 and TRBJ1-2, with TRBD1 as a possible D gene (6 bases). The CDR3 is made up of 15 amino acids. The germline V gene has CDR1 MNHEY and CDR2 SMNVEV (reference sequence). V was cut by 2 bases and J by 8 bases, with 18 bases left in between. The CDR3 protein is CASSLGSGGLYGYTF. As DNA, the CDR3 is TGTGCCAGCAGTTTAGGGTCGGGGGGCTTATACGGCTACACCTTC.

The chain has TRBV23-1 and TRBJ1-2, with D possibly being TRBD1 (5 bases). TRBV23-1 has ORF status, its function being uncertain. Deletions cut 1 base from V and 0 bases from J, with 12 bases between. The CDR3 contains 16 residues. This CDR3 reads CASSQYGTGTNYGYTF. The CDR3 DNA reads TGCGCCAGCAGTCAATACGGGACGGGTACTAACTATGGCTACACCTTC.

This rearrangement joins TRBV14 to TRBJ1-2; unclear D gene. Trimming left V 0 bases short and J 13 bases short, with 18 bases between. The CDR3 is 14 amino acids. CDR1 is SGHDN and CDR2 is FVKESK in the germline V gene. This CDR3 reads CASSQDPSGSPPTF. The DNA of the CDR3 is TGTGCCAGCAGCCAAGACCCCTCGGGCAGCCCTCCCACCTTC.

The CDR3 nucleotides read TGTGCCAGCAGCCAGGCCATCCGGCGCTCTGGAAACACCATATATTTT. Its protein is CASSQAIRRSGNTIYF. This rearrangement joins TRBV14 to TRBJ1-3; D ambiguous. The CDR3 extends over 16 amino acids. V lost 3 bases and J 0 bases, leaving 12 bases between the germline ends. From germline, CDR1 is SGHDN and CDR2 FVKESK.

The genes are TRBV6-5 and TRBJ1-1; D is undetermined. Between the trimmed V and J ends, which lost 5 bases and 5 bases, there was a span of 6 bases. Germline CDR1 and CDR2: MNHEY and SVGAGI. The CDR3 consists of 11 residues. CDR3 sequence (DNA): TGTGCCAGCAGTACGAGGACTGAAGCTTTCTTT. This codes for CASSTRTEAFF.

The chain combines TRBV11-2 with TRBJ2-3; possibly TRBD1 for D (6 bases). The V gene's germline CDR1 is SGHAT and CDR2 FQNNGV. This CDR3 comprises 15 residues. The V and J ends lost 3 bases and 5 bases respectively, with 15 bases between them. The CDR3 DNA follows: TGTGCCAGCAGCTTCCAGCTGGGGGCCCTAGATACGCAGTATTTT. Protein: CASSFQLGALDTQYF.

In this sample, this clone turned up a few times. The chain couples TRBV4-1 to TRBJ1-2; TRBD1 matches at 8 bases. V lost 1 base and J lost 4; bases outside the gene matches: 5. The CDR3 runs 15 residues. From germline, CDR1 is MGHRA and CDR2 YSYEKL. Here the CDR3 reads CASSQGRTGFYGYTF. In nucleotides, the CDR3 is TGCGCCAGCAGCCAAGGTAGGACAGGGTTCTATGGCTACACCTTC.

The rearrangement links TRBV6-1 to TRBJ1-1; D is unresolved. This CDR3 contains 10 residues. The V gene's germline CDR1 is MNHNS and CDR2 SASEGT. Trimming stripped 2 bases from V and 11 bases from J, with 6 bases between. CDR3 nucleotides: TGTGCCAGCAGTGAATGGAATGCTTTCTTT. Translation: CASSEWNAFF.

The chain carries TRBV15 and TRBJ1-1, with D maybe TRBD1 (6 bases). The germline V gene encodes CDR1 LNHNV and CDR2 YYDKDF (reference sequence). Deletions cut 4 bases from V and 7 bases from J, with 13 bases between. This CDR3 region has 13 residues. CDR3 DNA: TGTGCCACCAGCATTGAAACAGGGCGTGAAGCTTTCTTT. Translation: CATSIETGREAFF.

The chain recombines TRBV11-2 with TRBJ2-5; D not resolved. Trimming removed 2 bases at V and 1 base at J, with 17 bases between. The CDR3 covers 17 residues. Germline V lookup: CDR1 SGHAT, CDR2 FQNNGV. The CDR3 nucleotides are TGTGCCAGCAGCTTATTGTCCGGCGGAGCAAGCCAAGAGACCCAGTACTTC. This encodes CASSLLSGGASQETQYF.

This clone was found a few times. V and J are TRBV9 and TRBJ2-2, with 7 bases matching TRBD1. Looked up from germline, CDR1 is SGDLS and CDR2 is YYNGEE. Trimming took 6 bases from V and 2 from J; bases not matched to a gene: 7. This CDR3 region has 15 residues. CDR3 residues: CASTTGQTNTGELFF. The CDR3 DNA follows: TGTGCCAGCACCACGGGACAGACAAACACCGGGGAGCTGTTTTTT.